The entry that follows covers one T cell receptor (beta chain) sequence. These data belong to a study of blood T cell repertoires in COVID-19. Looking at the study overall: PBMCs, B-cell-depleted T cells, or T cells were the source of the cDNA or gDNA that made up the material.

The data were produced by immunoSEQ multiplex PCR, yet TCRdb's version contains in-frame clones alone and is incomplete. This sample has 300,000 or so clones, with more than 75% found just once. Trimming took 5 bases from V and 4 from J, leaving 21 bases between them. The germline V gene encodes CDR1 LNHDA and CDR2 SQIVND (reference sequence). The CDR3 runs to 18 residues. The TCR was taken from a woman aged 35 to 49 who had recovered from COVID-19. Input material: peripheral blood. The chain combines TRBV19 with TRBJ2-6; D might be TRBD1 (6 bases). CDR3 DNA sequence: TGTGCCAGTAGTCCCAGGACAGAGTGGATACCCGGGGCCAACGTCCTGACTTTC. Amino acid sequence: CASSPRTEWIPGANVLTF.